The 16 T cell receptor beta chains below were found in one sample sequenced in a study of T cells after yellow fever vaccination. Each CDR3 protein is one row after TCRdb ran MiXCR on the 5' RACE reads. The repertoire includes 200,000 to 300,000 distinct CDR3 sequences, 10% to 15% of them detected once, and around 0.55% sits in the top ten. Sequencing used CD4+ T cells sorted from PBMCs, obtained 45 days after the yellow fever booster vaccination. All receptors derive from a man aged 25 to 40 who received the YFV17D yellow fever vaccine.

CDR3: CASSPPLGGSYRETQYF. CDR3 bases: TGTGCCAGCAGCCCCCCCTTGGGCGGGAGTTATCGAGAGACCCAGTACTTC. The chain has TRBV12-3 or TRBV12-4 and TRBJ2-5; 7 bases are shared with TRBD2. The J segment lost 4 bases and the V segment lost 6 bases, leaving 17 bases of the junction unmatched. CDR3 length: 17 residues.

There are many counts of this clonotype. The gene calls are TRBV15 and TRBJ2-5; D gene unclear. Trimming removed 0 bases from V and 2 bases from J, with 7 bases in between. The CDR3 runs to 14 residues. The germline CDR1 and CDR2 sequences are LNHNV and YYDKDF (reference sequence). The chain's CDR3 is CATSRDGFQETQYF. The CDR3 region has the DNA TGTGCCACCAGCAGAGATGGTTTTCAAGAGACCCAGTACTTC.

This clonotype was observed a handful of times. V and J are TRBV7-2 and TRBJ2-5; possibly TRBD1 for D (6 bases). The V and J ends lost 0 bases and 4 bases respectively, with 9 bases between them. The CDR3 extends over 14 amino acids. Germline V lookup: CDR1 SGHTA, CDR2 FQGNSA. The CDR3 DNA sequence: TGTGCCAGCAGCTTAGCAGGACAGAGAGAGACCCAGTACTTC. This translates into CASSLAGQRETQYF.

The chain couples TRBV28 to TRBJ2-7; D gene ambiguous. The CDR3 has 13 amino acids. V was trimmed by 3 bases and J by 4 bases, leaving 10 bases between them. The germline CDR1 and CDR2 sequences are MDHEN and SYDVKM. The CDR3 sequence is CASSFGHPYEQYF. The CDR3 DNA is TGTGCCAGCAGTTTTGGGCATCCTTACGAGCAGTACTTC. Drawing the rest from reference TRBV28 and TRBJ2-7, the complete variable domain is DVKVTQSSRYLVKRTGEKVFLECVQDMDHENMFWYRQDPGLGLRLIYFSYDVKMKEKGDIPEGYSVSREKKERFSLILESASTNQTSMYLCASSFGHPYEQYFGPGTRLTVT.

J is TRBJ2-1 and V is TRBV3-1; D might be TRBD2 (5 bases). In germline, CDR1 is LGHDT, CDR2 YNNKEL (reference sequence). The V gene lost 0 bases and the J gene lost 4 bases, with 16 bases spanning the gap. The CDR3 totals 17 residues. The DNA for the CDR3 is TGTGCCAGCAGCCAAGAAGGGAGAGCGGAGATATACAATGAGCAGTTCTTC. Translation gives CASSQEGRAEIYNEQFF.

This clonotype turned up a few times. Here the CDR3 reads CASSLAGHVRLETQYF. For the CDR3, the DNA is TGTGCCAGCAGCTTGGCGGGACACGTTAGATTGGAGACCCAGTACTTC. V and J are TRBV11-2 and TRBJ2-5; D is possibly TRBD1 or TRBD2 (6 bases each). Germline CDR1 and CDR2: SGHAT and FQNNGV. The CDR3 consists of 16 residues. With 3 bases removed from V and 5 bases from J, the gap between germline ends came to 19 bases.

As regards this clonotype: A read error is possible here, since a much larger clone lies one base away. The chain joins TRBV28 to TRBJ1-6; D not certain. Looked up from germline, CDR1 is MDHEN and CDR2 is SYDVKM. This CDR3 has 12 residues. The CDR3 loop reads CTSRFTSSPLHF. The CDR3 coding sequence is TGTACCAGCAGGTTTACCAGCTCACCCCTCCACTTT.

This clonotype came up a few times. The genes are TRBV29-1 and TRBJ2-5; D is perhaps TRBD1 (5 bases). V was shortened by 4 bases and J by 4 bases, with 10 bases between the two germline ends. The CDR3 is made up of 12 amino acids. Germline CDR1 reads SQVTM; CDR2 reads ANQGSEA. Here the CDR3 DNA reads TGCAGCGTTGTAGGGGTCGGAGAGACCCAGTACTTC. It yields the protein CSVVGVGETQYF.

The CDR3, as DNA: TGCAGTGCTAGAGGCCAGGGTTTTGAGACCCAGTACTTC. This translates into CSARGQGFETQYF. The chain couples TRBV20-1 to TRBJ2-5; perhaps TRBD1 as D (5 bases). CDR3 size: 13 residues. V was trimmed by 1 base and J by 5 bases, leaving 11 bases between them. Germline V gene data show CDR1 as DFQATT and CDR2 as SNEGSKA (reference sequence).

There are a few counts of this clonotype. The germline gene is not matched at one end of the junction; a read error may be the cause. CDR3 loop: CRVGVSPSDTQYF. CDR3 DNA: TGCAGGGTTGGAGTCTCACCCTCAGATACGCAGTATTTT. The rearrangement uses TRBV29-1 and TRBJ2-3; no reliable D call. CDR3 length equals 13 residues. The germline CDR1 and CDR2 sequences are SQVTM and ANQGSEA.

The chain combines TRBV7-9 with TRBJ2-2, with 14 positions matching TRBD2. Germline lookup yields CDR1 SEHNR and CDR2 FQNEAQ (reference sequence). Trimming cost V 6 bases and J 6 bases; bases outside gene matches: 9. The length of the CDR3 is 17 residues. DNA for the CDR3: TGTGCCAGCAGAGGGACTAGCGGGAGTTGGGTCGCCGGGGAGCTGTTTTTT. It specifies CASRGTSGSWVAGELFF.

About this clonotype itself: A junction boundary mismatches the germline segment, possibly from a read error. The rearrangement links TRBV7-9 to TRBJ2-1; 10 bases fit TRBD2. Germline lookup yields CDR1 SEHNR and CDR2 FQNEAQ (reference sequence). This CDR3 spans 15 amino acids. This chain's CDR3 is CASILSTSGYNEQFF. The CDR3 DNA sequence: TGTGCCAGCATCTTATCGACTAGCGGGTACAATGAGCAGTTCTTC.

In this sample, this clonotype turned up a few times. V is TRBV13 and J is TRBJ2-1; a possible D gene is TRBD1 (5 bases). Germline values: CDR1 PRHDT, CDR2 FYEKMQ (reference sequence). Between the trimmed V and J ends, which lost 6 bases and 9 bases, there was a span of 18 bases. There are 14 residues in the CDR3. CDR3 bases: TGTGCCAGCAGGGACCGAAGGGGTAGCAGTGAGCAGTTCTTC. As protein: CASRDRRGSSEQFF.

In this sample, this clonotype turned up a few times. Here the CDR3 reads CASSLRNYGYTF. The CDR3 DNA sequence: TGTGCCAGCAGCTTACGTAACTATGGCTACACCTTC. The V and J genes are TRBV11-2 and TRBJ1-2; D is ambiguous. Germline assignment: CDR1 SGHAT and CDR2 FQNNGV. Trimming pared 2 bases from V and 1 base from J, leaving 2 bases between. The CDR3 loop spans 12 amino acids.

The chain joins TRBV9 to TRBJ2-1; 11 bases fit TRBD1. V shed 0 bases and J 8 bases; nucleotides not matched to a gene: 7. The CDR3 is 16 amino acids. Germline CDR1 SGDLS, CDR2 YYNGEE. The CDR3 coding sequence is TGTGCCAGCAGCGTAGCGGGGACAGGGGGTCTCGATGAGCAGTTCTTC. This translates into CASSVAGTGGLDEQFF.

This clonotype was seen a few times. The chain is built from TRBV3-1 and TRBJ1-1; D may be TRBD1 (6 bases). The V end lost 5 bases, the J end lost 8 bases, and 12 bases lay between the germline ends. CDR1 LGHDT and CDR2 YNNKEL come from the germline V gene (reference sequence). This CDR3 comprises 12 residues. The CDR3, as DNA: TGTGCCAGCAGCAAAATGGGACAAGAAGCTTTCTTT. This sequence encodes CASSKMGQEAFF. Based on the CDR3 plus reference TRBV3-1 and TRBJ1-1, the full variable domain is DTAVSQTPKYLVTQMGNDKSIKCEQNLGHDTMYWYKQDSKKFLKIMFSYNNKELIINETVPNRFSPKSPDKAHLNLHINSLELGDSAVYFCASSKMGQEAFFGQGTRLTVV.